This T cell receptor beta chain was observed in a study of identical twins. TCRdb ran MiXCR on the 5' RACE reads and lists one entry per CDR3 protein. The data show about 660,000 distinct CDR3 sequences, 8.6% seen once. The germline V gene has CDR1 SGHNT and CDR2 YYREEE (reference sequence). J lost 7 bases, V lost 4 bases, and 8 bases had no gene match. The CDR3 covers 14 residues. The sample also formed part of further work on yellow fever vaccine responses in identical twins.

The clonotype was recovered from a woman under 30 in good health. Sequencing used PBMCs. The chain couples TRBV5-4 to TRBJ2-1; 7 nucleotides match TRBD2. Written as DNA, the CDR3 is TGTGCCAGCAGCATGGGGACTATTCGAAATGAGCAGTTCTTC. It codes for CASSMGTIRNEQFF.